This TCR beta chain was sequenced during a study of cytomegalovirus exposure and HLA in healthy donors. PCR used 60 Vbeta primers and 13 Jbeta primers. Clones were read by immunoSEQ multiplex PCR, and TCRdb kept only the in-frame ones, dropping some. The listing contains 30,000 to 35,000 clones. Regarding the study as a whole: A later analysis by the authors found several of the most significant clusters apparently linked to common viral pathogens. In most subjects, TCR beta sequences reportedly gave accurate predictions of HLA-A and HLA-B alleles. Previous analysis showed most TCR beta V segments were productive about 90% or about 30% of the time. Listed as cytomegalovirus-associated were 150 to 200 TCR beta chains.

A remark on this clone: Its cognate antigen is unknown.

V shed 0 bases and J 10 bases; nucleotides not matched to a gene: 6. Per germline, CDR1 SGHRS and CDR2 YFSETQ. This CDR3 has 13 amino acids. The rearrangement joins TRBV5-1 to TRBJ1-1, with 7 bases matching TRBD1. The sequence derives from a woman in her 40s in good health and CMV-seropositive. Sequenced: PBMCs. The chain's CDR3 is CASSLVSGGLAFF. As DNA, the CDR3 is TGCGCCAGCAGCTTGGTCTCAGGGGGACTAGCTTTCTTT.